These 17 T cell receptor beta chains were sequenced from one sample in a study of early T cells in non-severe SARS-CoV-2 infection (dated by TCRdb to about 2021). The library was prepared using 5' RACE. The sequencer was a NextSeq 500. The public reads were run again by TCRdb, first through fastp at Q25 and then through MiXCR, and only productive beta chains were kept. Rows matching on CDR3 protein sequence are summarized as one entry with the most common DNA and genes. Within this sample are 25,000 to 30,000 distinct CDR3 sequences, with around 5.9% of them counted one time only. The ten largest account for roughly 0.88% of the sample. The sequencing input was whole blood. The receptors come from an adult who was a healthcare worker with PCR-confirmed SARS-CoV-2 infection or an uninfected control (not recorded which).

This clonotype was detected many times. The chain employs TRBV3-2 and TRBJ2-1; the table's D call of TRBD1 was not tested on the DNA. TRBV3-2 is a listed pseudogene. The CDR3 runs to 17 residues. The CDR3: CASSQGRGTLSYNEQFF. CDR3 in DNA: TGTGCCAGCAGCCAAGGGCGGGGGACATTATCCTACAATGAGCAGTTCTTC.

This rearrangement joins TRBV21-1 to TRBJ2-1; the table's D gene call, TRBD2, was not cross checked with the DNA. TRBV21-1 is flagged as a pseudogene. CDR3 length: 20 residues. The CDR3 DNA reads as TGTACCAGCAGCAAAACCCTGACAATGCACTCCGAGCGGGGGACGCATGAGCAGTTCTTC. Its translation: CTSSKTLTMHSERGTHEQFF.

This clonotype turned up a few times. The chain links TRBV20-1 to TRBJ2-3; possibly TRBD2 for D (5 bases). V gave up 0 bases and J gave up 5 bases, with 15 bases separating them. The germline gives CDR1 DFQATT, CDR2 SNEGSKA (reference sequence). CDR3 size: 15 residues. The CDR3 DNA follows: TGCAGTGCTAGAGATTACCTACCGGCGGGAGATACGCAGTATTTT. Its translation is CSARDYLPAGDTQYF.

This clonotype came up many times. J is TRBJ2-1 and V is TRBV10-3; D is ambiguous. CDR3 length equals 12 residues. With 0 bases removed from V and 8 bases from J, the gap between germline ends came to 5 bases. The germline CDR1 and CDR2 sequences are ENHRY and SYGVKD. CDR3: CAISESPHEQFF. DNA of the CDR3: TGTGCCATCAGTGAGTCTCCACATGAGCAGTTCTTC.

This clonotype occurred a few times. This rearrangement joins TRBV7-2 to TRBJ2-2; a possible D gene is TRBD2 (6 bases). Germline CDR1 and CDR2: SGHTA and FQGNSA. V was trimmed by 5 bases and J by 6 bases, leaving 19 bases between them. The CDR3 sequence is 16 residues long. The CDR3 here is CASSKLKLAFSGELFF. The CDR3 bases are TGTGCCAGCAGCAAGTTGAAGCTAGCGTTCTCCGGGGAGCTGTTTTTT.

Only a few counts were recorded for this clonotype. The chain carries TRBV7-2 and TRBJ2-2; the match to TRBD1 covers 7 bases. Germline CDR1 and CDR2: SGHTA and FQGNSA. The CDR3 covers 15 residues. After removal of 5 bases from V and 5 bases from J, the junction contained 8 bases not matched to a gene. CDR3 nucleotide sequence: TGTGCCAGCAGCGCAAGACAGGGTGGGACCGGGGAGCTGTTTTTT. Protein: CASSARQGGTGELFF.

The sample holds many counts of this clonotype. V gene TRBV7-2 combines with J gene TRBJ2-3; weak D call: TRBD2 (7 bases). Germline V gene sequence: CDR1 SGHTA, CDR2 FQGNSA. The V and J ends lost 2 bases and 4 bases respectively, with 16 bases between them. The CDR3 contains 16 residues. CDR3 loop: CASSLIWGGGPDTQYF. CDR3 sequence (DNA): TGTGCCAGCAGCTTAATTTGGGGGGGCGGGCCAGATACGCAGTATTTT.

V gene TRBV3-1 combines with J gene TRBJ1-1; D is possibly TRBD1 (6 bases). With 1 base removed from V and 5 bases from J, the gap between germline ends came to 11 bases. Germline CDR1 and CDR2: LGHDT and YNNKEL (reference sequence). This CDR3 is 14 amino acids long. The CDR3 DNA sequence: TGTGCCAGCAGCCAAGTTGCAGGGGAGACTGAAGCTTTCTTT. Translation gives CASSQVAGETEAFF.

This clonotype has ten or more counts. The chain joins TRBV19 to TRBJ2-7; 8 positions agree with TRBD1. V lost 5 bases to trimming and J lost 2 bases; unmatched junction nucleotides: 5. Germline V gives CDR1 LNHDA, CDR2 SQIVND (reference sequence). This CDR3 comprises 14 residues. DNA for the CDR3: TGTGCCAGTAGTTGGACAGGGAACCCCTACGAGCAGTACTTC. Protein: CASSWTGNPYEQYF.

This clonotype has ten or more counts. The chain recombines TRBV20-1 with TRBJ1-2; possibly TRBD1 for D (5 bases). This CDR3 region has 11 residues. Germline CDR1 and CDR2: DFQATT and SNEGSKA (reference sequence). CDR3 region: CRGGDSRGYTF. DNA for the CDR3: TGCAGGGGAGGGGACTCACGGGGCTACACCTTC.

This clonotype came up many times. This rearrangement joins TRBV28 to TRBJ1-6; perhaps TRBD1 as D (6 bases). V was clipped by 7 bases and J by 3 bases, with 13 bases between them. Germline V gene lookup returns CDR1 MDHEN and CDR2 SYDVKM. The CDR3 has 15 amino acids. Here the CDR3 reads CASIRRDNYNSPLHF. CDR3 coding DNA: TGTGCCAGCATCCGCCGGGACAACTATAATTCACCCCTCCACTTT.

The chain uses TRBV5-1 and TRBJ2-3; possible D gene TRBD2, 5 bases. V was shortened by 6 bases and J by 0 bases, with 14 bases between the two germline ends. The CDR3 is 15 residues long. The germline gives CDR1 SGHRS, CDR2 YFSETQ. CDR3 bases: TGCGCCAGCACACCAAAGGCGGGTAGCACAGATACGCAGTATTTT. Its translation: CASTPKAGSTDTQYF.

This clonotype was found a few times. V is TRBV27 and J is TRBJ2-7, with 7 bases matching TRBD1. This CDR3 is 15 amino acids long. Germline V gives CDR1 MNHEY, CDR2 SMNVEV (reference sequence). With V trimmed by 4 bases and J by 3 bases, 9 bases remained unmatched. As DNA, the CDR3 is TGTGCCAGCAGTTCCATATCGGCAGGGGGCTACGAGCAGTACTTC. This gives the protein CASSSISAGGYEQYF.

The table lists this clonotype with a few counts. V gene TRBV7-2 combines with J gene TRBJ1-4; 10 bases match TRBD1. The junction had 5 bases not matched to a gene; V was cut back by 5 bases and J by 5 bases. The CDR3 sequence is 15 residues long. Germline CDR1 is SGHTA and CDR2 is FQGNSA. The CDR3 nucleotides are TGTGCCAGCAGCGCCCGGACAGGGGGAAATGAAAAACTGTTTTTT. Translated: CASSARTGGNEKLFF.

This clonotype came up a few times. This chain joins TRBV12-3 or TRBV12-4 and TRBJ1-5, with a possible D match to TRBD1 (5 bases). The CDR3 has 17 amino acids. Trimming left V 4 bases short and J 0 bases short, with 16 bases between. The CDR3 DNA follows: TGTGCCAGCAGTTCGAGTGGGGCCGGGGCTAGCAATCAGCCCCAGCATTTT. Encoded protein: CASSSSGAGASNQPQHF.

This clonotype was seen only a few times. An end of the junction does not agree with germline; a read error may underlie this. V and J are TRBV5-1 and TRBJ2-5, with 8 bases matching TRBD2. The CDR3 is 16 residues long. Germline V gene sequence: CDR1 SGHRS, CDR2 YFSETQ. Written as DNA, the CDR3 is TGTGCCAGCAGCGCTACCCTAGCGGGCCCCCAAGAGACCCAGTACTTC. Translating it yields CASSATLAGPQETQYF.

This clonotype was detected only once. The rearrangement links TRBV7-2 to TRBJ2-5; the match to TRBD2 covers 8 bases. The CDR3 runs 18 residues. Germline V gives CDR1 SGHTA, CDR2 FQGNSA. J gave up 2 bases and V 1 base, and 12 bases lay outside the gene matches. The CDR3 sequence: CASSLEFTGGGLQETQYF. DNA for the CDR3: TGTGCCAGCAGCTTAGAGTTCACCGGCGGGGGGCTTCAAGAGACCCAGTACTTC.